This T cell receptor (beta chain) was profiled in a study of blood T cell repertoires in COVID-19. Sequencing was performed with immunoSEQ multiplex PCR; in TCRdb, only in-frame clones are kept and a portion is missing. The sample has 330,000 or so clones, more than 75% seen once; the top ten hold approximately 3%. This CDR3 has 14 residues. With 4 bases clipped from V and 0 bases from J, the junction kept 1 base outside the gene matches. CDR1 is LGHDT and CDR2 is YNNKEL in the germline V gene (reference sequence). Worth noting for this clone: Other nucleotide sequences from this sample produce the same CDR3.

This TCR derives from a woman in her thirties who had recovered from COVID-19. The sequenced material came from PBMCs or T cells enriched from blood (not recorded which). V gene TRBV3-1 (or the pseudogene TRBV3-2) combines with J gene TRBJ2-3; 7 bases map to TRBD2. CDR3 loop: CASSLSGSTDTQYF. The DNA of the CDR3 is TGTGCCAGCAGCCTTAGCGGGAGCACAGATACGCAGTATTTT.